This T cell receptor beta chain was recorded in a study of cytomegalovirus exposure and HLA in healthy donors. Study information: Among the approximately 430 donors who were genotyped, about 80% fell in the genetic ancestry cluster that is associated with self-reported Caucasian donors. Overall study findings and caveats: Within the data, a cluster of highly shared sequence variants was likely a sequencing artifact. In a later analysis, V- and J-gene trimming of beta chains associated with a DCLRE1C missense variant, replicated independently. Apparent HLA restriction characterized most CMV-associated TCR beta chains in a later analysis.

Researchers ran the PCR with 60 Vbeta and 13 Jbeta primers. Clones were read by immunoSEQ multiplex PCR, and TCRdb kept only the in-frame ones, dropping some. This table has about 130,000 clones, about 79% appearing once. A remark on this clone: The antigen is undetermined.

The V end was cut by 0 bases, the J end by 2 bases, with 10 bases between. The CDR3 has 15 amino acids. Germline V CDR1 and CDR2: MGHRA, YSYEKL. The origin of this receptor is a man aged 45-65 years in good health and CMV-seronegative. Specimen: PBMCs. The chain links TRBV4-1 to TRBJ2-5, with D tentatively TRBD2 (6 bases). As DNA, the CDR3 is TGCGCCAGCAGCCAAGATGGGCGGGGACAAGAGACCCAGTACTTC. Amino acids: CASSQDGRGQETQYF.